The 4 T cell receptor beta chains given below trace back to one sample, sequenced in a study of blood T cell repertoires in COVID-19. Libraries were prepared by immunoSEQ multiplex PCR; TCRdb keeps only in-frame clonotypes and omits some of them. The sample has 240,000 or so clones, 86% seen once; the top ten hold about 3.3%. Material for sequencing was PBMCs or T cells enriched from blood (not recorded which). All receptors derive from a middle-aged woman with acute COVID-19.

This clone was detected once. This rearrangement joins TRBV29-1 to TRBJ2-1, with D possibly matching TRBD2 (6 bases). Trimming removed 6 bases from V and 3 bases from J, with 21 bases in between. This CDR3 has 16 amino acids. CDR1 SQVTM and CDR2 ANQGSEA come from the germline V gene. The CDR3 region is CSVESETSSGYNEQFF. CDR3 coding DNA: TGCAGCGTCGAAAGTGAGACTAGTTCCGGCTACAATGAGCAGTTCTTC.

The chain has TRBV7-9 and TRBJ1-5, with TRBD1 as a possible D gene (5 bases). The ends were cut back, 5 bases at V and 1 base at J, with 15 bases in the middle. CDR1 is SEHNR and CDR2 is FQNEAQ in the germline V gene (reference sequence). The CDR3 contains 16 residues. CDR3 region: CASSLWADKSNQPQHF. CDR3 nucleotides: TGTGCCAGCAGCCTATGGGCGGACAAGAGCAATCAGCCCCAGCATTTT. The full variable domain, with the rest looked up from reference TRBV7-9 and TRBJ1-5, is DTGVSQNPRHKITKRGQNVTFRCDPISEHNRLYWYRQTLGQGPEFLTYFQNEAQLEKSRLLSDRFSAERPKGSFSTLEIQRTEQGDSAMYLCASSLWADKSNQPQHFGDGTRLSIL.

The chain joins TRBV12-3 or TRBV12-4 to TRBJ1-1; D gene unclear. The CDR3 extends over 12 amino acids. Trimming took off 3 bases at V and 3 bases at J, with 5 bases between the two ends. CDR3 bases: TGTGCCAGCAGTTTTATCCACACTGAAGCTTTCTTT. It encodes CASSFIHTEAFF.

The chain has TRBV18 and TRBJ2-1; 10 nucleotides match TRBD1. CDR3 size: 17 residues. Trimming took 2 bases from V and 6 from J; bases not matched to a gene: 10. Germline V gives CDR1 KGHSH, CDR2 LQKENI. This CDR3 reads CASSPTPGQGLINEQFF. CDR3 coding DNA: TGTGCCAGCTCACCAACTCCGGGACAGGGGTTGATCAATGAGCAGTTCTTC.